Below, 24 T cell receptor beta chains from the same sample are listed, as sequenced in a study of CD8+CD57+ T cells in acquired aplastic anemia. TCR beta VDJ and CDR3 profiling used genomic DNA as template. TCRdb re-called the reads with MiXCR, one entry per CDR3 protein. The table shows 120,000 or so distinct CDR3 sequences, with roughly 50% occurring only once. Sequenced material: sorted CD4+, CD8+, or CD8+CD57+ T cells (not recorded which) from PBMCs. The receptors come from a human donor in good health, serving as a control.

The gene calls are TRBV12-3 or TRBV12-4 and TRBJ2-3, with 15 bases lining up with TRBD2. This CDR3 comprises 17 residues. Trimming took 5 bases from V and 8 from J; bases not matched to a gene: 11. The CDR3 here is CASSPPGLAGGKGTQYF. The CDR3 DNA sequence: TGTGCCAGCAGTCCCCCAGGACTAGCGGGGGGGAAGGGTACGCAGTATTTT.

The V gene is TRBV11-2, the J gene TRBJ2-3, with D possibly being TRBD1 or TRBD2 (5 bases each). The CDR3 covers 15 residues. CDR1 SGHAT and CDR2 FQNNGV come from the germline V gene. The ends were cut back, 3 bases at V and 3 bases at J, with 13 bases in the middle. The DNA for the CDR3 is TGTGCCAGCAGCTTGTCGGGACGGACGACAGATACGCAGTATTTT. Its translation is CASSLSGRTTDTQYF.

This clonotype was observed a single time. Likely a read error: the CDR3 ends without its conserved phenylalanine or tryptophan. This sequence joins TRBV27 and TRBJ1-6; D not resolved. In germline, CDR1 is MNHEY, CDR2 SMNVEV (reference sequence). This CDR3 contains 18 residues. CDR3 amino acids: CASSSTDGPLPYSSPLHS. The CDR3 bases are TGTGCCAGCAGTTCGACGGACGGACCTCTGCCCTATAGTTCACCCCTCCACTCT.

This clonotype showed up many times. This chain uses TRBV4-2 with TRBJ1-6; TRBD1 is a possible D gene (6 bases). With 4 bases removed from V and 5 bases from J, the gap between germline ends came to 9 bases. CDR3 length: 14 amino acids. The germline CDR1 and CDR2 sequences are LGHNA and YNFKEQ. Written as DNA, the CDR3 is TGTGCCAGCAGCCGGGACACCAATAATTCACCCCTCCACTTT. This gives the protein CASSRDTNNSPLHF.

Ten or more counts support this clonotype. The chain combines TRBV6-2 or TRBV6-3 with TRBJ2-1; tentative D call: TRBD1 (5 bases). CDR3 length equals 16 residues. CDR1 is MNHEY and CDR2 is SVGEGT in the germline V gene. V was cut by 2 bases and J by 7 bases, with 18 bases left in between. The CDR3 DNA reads TGTGCCAGCAGTTACAGAGGACACAAAATGGGAAATGAGCAGTTCTTC. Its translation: CASSYRGHKMGNEQFF.

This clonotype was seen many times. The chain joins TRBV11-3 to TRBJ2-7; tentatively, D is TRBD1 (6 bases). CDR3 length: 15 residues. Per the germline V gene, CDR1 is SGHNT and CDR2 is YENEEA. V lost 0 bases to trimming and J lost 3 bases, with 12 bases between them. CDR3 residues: CASSLERDTYYEQYF. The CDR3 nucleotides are TGTGCCAGCAGCTTAGAACGGGACACATACTACGAGCAGTACTTC.

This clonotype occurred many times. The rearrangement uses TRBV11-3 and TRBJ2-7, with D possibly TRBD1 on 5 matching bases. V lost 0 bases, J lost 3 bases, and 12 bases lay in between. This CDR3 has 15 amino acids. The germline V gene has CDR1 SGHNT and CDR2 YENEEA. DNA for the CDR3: TGTGCCAGCAGCTTAGAGGCAGGGCCTGACTACGAGCAGTACTTC. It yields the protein CASSLEAGPDYEQYF.

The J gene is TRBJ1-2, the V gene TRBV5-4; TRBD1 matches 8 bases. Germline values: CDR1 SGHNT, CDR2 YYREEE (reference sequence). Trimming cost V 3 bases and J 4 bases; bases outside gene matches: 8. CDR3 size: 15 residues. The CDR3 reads CASSSTGGPAYGYTF. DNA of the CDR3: TGTGCCAGCAGCTCTACAGGGGGGCCTGCCTATGGCTACACCTTC. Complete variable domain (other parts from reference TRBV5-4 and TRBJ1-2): ETGVTQSPTHLIKTRGQQVTLRCSSQSGHNTVSWYQQALGQGPQFIFQYYREEENGRGNFPPRFSGLQFPNYSSELNVNALELDDSALYLCASSSTGGPAYGYTFGSGTRLTVV.

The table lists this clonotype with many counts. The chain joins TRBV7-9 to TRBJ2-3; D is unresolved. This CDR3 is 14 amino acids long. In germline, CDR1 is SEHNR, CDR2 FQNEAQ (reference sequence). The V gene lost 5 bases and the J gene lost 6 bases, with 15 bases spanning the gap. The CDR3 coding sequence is TGTGCCAGCAGCCCTCGGACCGCAGCGGATACGCAGTATTTT. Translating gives CASSPRTAADTQYF.

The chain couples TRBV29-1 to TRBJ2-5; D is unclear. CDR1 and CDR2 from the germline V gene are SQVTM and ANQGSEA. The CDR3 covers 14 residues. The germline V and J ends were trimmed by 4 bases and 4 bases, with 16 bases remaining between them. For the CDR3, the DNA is TGCAGCGTTGTTATTTACTCCGACGGAGAGACCCAGTACTTC. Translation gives CSVVIYSDGETQYF.

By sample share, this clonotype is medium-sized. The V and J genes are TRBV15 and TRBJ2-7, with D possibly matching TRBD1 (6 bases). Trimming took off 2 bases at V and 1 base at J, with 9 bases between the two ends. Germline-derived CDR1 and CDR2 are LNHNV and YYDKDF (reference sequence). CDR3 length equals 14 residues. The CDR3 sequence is CATSRSGQSYEQYF. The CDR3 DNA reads TGTGCCACCAGCAGATCCGGACAGTCCTACGAGCAGTACTTC.

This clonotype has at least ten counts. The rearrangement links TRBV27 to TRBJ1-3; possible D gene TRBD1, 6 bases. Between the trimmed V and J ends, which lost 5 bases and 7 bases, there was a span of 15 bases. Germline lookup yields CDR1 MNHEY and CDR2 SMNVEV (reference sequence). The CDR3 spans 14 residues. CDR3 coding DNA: TGTGCCAGCAGTCCCCGTGGACAGTTGAACACCATATATTTT. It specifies CASSPRGQLNTIYF.

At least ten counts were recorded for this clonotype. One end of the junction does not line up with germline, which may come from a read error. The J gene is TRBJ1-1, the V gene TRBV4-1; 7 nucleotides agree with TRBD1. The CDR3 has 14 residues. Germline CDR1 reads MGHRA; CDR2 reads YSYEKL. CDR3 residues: CAGSQLSGGTEAFF. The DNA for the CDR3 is TGCGCCGGCAGCCAGCTCTCAGGGGGCACTGAAGCTTTCTTT.

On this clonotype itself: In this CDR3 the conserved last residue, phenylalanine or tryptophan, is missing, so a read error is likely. The CDR3 spells CASSLDRASSGNTIYS. As DNA, the CDR3 is TGCGCCAGCAGCCTGGACAGGGCAAGCTCTGGAAACACCATATATTCT. The chain is built from TRBV4-3 and TRBJ1-3; 8 bases are shared with TRBD1. There are 16 residues in the CDR3. Germline V lookup: CDR1 LGHNA, CDR2 YSLEER. V shed 4 bases and J 0 bases; nucleotides not matched to a gene: 5.

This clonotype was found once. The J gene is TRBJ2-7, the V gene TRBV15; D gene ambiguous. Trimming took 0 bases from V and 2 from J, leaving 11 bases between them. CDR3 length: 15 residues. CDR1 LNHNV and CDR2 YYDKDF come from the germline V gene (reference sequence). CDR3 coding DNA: TGTGCCACCAGCAGAGATCTGGCGGTGACCTACGAGCAGTACTTC. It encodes CATSRDLAVTYEQYF.

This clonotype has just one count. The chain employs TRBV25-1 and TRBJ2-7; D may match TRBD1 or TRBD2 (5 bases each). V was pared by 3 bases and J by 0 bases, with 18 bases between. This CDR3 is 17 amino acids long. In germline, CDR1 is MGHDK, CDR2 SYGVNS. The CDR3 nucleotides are TGTGCCAGCAGTGACCCGGGGCGTGCCGGTAGCTCCTACGAGCAGTACTTC. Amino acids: CASSDPGRAGSSYEQYF.

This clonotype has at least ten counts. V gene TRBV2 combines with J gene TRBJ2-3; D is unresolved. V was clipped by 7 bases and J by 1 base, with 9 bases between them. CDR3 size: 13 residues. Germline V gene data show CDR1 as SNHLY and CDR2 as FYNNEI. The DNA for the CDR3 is TGTGCCAGCACGCCTCGGGGCACAGATACGCAGTATTTT. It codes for CASTPRGTDTQYF.

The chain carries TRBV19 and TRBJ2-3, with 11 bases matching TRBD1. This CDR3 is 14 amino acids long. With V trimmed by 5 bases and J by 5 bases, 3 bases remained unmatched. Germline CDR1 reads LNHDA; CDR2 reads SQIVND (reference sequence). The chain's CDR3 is CASSGQGAVDTQYF. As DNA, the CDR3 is TGTGCCAGTAGTGGACAGGGGGCCGTAGATACGCAGTATTTT.

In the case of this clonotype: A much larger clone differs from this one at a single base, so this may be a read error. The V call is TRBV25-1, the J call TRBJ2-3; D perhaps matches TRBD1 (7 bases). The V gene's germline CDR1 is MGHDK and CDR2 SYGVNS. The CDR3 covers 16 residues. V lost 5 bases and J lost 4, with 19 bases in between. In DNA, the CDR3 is TGTGCCAGCAGTAGAACGACAGGGAGGATCGCAGATACGCAGTATTTT. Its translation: CASSRTTGRIADTQYF.

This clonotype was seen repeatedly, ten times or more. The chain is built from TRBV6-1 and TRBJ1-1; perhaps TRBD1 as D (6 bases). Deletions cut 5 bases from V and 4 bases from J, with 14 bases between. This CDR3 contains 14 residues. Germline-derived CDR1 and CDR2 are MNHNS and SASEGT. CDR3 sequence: CASSPRRGATEAFF. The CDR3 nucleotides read TGTGCCAGCAGTCCCCGAAGGGGGGCCACTGAAGCTTTCTTT.

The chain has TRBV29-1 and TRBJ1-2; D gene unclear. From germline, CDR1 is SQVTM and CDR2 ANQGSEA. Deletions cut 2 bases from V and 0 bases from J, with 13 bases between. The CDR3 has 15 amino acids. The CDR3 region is CSVEQPLTANYGYTF. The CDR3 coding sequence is TGCAGCGTTGAACAACCGCTTACAGCTAACTATGGCTACACCTTC.

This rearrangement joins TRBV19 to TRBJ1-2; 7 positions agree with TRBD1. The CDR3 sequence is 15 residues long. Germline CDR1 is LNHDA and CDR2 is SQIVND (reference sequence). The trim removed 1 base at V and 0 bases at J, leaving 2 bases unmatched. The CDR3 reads CASSIAGTANYGYTF. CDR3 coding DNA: TGTGCCAGTAGTATAGCCGGGACAGCTAACTATGGCTACACCTTC.

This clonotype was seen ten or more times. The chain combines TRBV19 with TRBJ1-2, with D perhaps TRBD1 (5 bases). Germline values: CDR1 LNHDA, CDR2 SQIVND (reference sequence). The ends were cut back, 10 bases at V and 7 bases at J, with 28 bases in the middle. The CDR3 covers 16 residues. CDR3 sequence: CATSAGPGGPWVGYTF. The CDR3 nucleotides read TGTGCCACCTCGGCGGGCCCCGGGGGACCTTGGGTTGGCTACACCTTC.

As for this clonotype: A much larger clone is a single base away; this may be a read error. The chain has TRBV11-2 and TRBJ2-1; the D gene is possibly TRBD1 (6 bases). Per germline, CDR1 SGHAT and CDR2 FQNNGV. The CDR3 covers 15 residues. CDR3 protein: CTSSQGTLSYNEQFF. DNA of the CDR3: TGTACCAGCAGTCAGGGGACCCTCTCCTACAATGAGCAGTTCTTC.